This note documents a single T cell receptor beta chain sequence. There is no known antigen for this receptor. No base-level quality is on record; no much larger clone is a single base apart. The record originates from a study of T cell changes during pregnancy in multiple sclerosis (dated by TCRdb to about 2019). About the investigation overall: Changes in the T cell repertoire over the course of pregnancy were examined in this study in women with multiple sclerosis.

From a lookup of the germline V gene, CDR1 and CDR2 are SGHRS and YFSETQ. The junction carries 16 bases between V and J, which are trimmed by 6 bases and 0 bases respectively. The CDR3 contains 16 residues, cysteine and phenylalanine counted. Only the CDR3 DNA is retained, 48 bases long and in frame from the first base. Receptor libraries were prepared by the immunoSEQ multiplex PCR assay. TCRdb provides this immuneACCESS table in a form limited to in-frame rearrangements. Some clones are lacking; in checked studies, under half of them reflect an unresolved V gene, and why the rest are absent is not known. Within this sample are 90,000 to 100,000 clones, with 85% to 95% of them counted one time only. 4.3% of the sample comes from the top ten.

The sample here was peripheral blood, taken in the first trimester of pregnancy. The source of this sequence is a female donor with multiple sclerosis, enrolled in a pregnancy study. The sequence is built from TRBV5-1 and TRBJ1-3, with TRBD1 tentatively as D gene (5 bases match). At the DNA level, the sequence is TGCGCCAGCACTGAAACAGGCCCGAGCTCTGGAAACACCATATATTTT. The encoded protein is CASTETGPSSGNTIYF. The entire variable domain, with the stretches around the CDR3 drawn from the reference TRBV5-1 and TRBJ1-3 proteins, is KAGVTQTPRYLIKTRGQQVTLSCSPISGHRSVSWYQQTPGQGLQFLFEYFSETQRNKGNFPGRFSGRQFSNSRSEMNVSTLELGDSALYLCASTETGPSSGNTIYFGEGSWLTVV.